The clone carrying this T cell receptor beta chain was seen at least ten times. RNA transcripts yielded amplified TCR beta CDR3 regions. HTBI primers were used for first-round RT-PCR of the TCR CDR3. TCRdb itself ran the multiplex PCR reads through MiXCR, one entry per CDR3 protein. Counted here are about 640,000 distinct CDR3 sequences, around 20% occurring once; the ten biggest clones make up about 34%. The data are from a study of T cells in Graves' hyperthyroidism and ophthalmopathy. Each diagnosis was grounded in clinical symptoms, serum thyroxine and TRAb, thyroid ultrasound, and orbital computed tomography. The clonotype comes from a man aged 25 to 40 with Graves' ophthalmopathy. The source material was blood.

The CDR3 protein is CASSLSAGGGNEQFF. As DNA, the CDR3 is TGTGCCAGCAGTTTATCTGCGGGAGGGGGGAATGAGCAGTTCTTC. The gene calls are TRBV28 and TRBJ2-1; 9 bases match TRBD2. The length of the CDR3 is 15 residues. CDR1 is MDHEN and CDR2 is SYDVKM in the germline V gene. The V and J ends lost 1 base and 7 bases, in that order; junction bases with no gene match: 5.